This T cell receptor (beta chain) was captured by sequencing in a study of blood T cell repertoires in COVID-19. Study details: Some COVID-19 samples were acute and others convalescent; all came from the United States, Italy and Spain.

The CDR3 is made up of 15 amino acids. Per germline, CDR1 ENHRY and CDR2 SYGVKD. V trimming: 0 bases; J trimming: 5 bases; junction bases outside the gene matches: 5. This table comes from immunoSEQ multiplex PCR, and its TCRdb copy is limited to in-frame clones, with some not included. The sample carries 200,000 to 250,000 clones, 80% to 90% recorded once. The TCR sequence derives from a man aged 25-40 years who had recovered from COVID-19. The chain is built from TRBV10-3 and TRBJ2-7; 9 bases match TRBD1. Sequencing was carried out using peripheral blood. This CDR3 reads CAISESGDRENEQYF. CDR3 coding DNA: TGTGCCATCAGTGAGTCCGGGGACAGGGAAAACGAGCAGTACTTC.